The clone carrying this TCR beta chain was observed many times. Its antigen is currently unknown. There are 16 residues in the CDR3. The germline V gene has CDR1 KGHDR and CDR2 SFDVKD. Between the trimmed V and J ends, which lost 3 bases and 0 bases, there was a span of 10 bases. This library used approximately 0.4 ug RNA and molecular barcoded adaptors spanning alpha/delta and beta/gamma chains. TCRdb reprocessed the reads via MiXCR and lists one record per CDR3 protein. The table includes roughly 60,000 distinct CDR3 sequences, 20% to 25% detected once. The record originates from a study of read filtering for tumor transcriptome and immune sequencing. Study-level information: TCR-mapped reads were about 3.5 to 10.27 million with IR-seq versus about 75 to 1,400 with RNA-seq.

Study-wide results and limits: Correlation between methods rose after single-read clonotypes were removed. Compared with RNA-seq, IR-seq gave much higher clonotype depth and reliability.

Bone marrow was sampled from every patient at the time of active disease. Sequenced: a population of CD138-negative cells sorted from bone marrow. V and J are TRBV24-1 and TRBJ2-2; tentative D call: TRBD1 (6 bases). This TCR was sampled from a donor aged 40 or over with multiple myeloma. The CDR3 DNA sequence: TGTGCCACCAGTGATACACAGGGTTCGAACACCGGGGAGCTGTTTTTT. Amino acid sequence: CATSDTQGSNTGELFF.